The following is a TCR beta chain sequence with its context. Its target is unknown. PCR used 60 Vbeta primers and 13 Jbeta primers. Assay used: immunoSEQ multiplex PCR; TCRdb lists only in-frame clones, some missing. Here the sample spans fewer than 150,000 clones, over 70% being singletons. This sample was taken from a study of cytomegalovirus exposure and HLA in healthy donors. In the study overall: An analysis done earlier identified 90 million to 120 million unique TCR beta sequences from roughly 190 million T cells.

Looked up from germline, CDR1 is MNHNS and CDR2 is SASEGT. Germline trimming cut 3 bases from V and 5 bases from J; bases unmatched to any gene: 5. The CDR3 extends over 15 amino acids. The study's findings and limits: The authors enumerated over 150 TCR beta chains as linked to cytomegalovirus. Later analysis identified a missense DCLRE1C variant that was linked to TCR beta V- and J-gene trimming. Earlier analysis yielded a pattern in which most TCR beta V segments were productive about 87% or about 30% of the time.

The chain combines TRBV6-1 with TRBJ1-1; 11 bases are a match to TRBD1. Sequencing was done on a sample of PBMCs. This receptor was obtained from a man aged 35-49 years in good health and CMV-seropositive. CDR3 coding DNA: TGTGCCAGCAGTGAGGGACAGGGGGTACAAACTGAAGCTTTCTTT. The encoded protein is CASSEGQGVQTEAFF.